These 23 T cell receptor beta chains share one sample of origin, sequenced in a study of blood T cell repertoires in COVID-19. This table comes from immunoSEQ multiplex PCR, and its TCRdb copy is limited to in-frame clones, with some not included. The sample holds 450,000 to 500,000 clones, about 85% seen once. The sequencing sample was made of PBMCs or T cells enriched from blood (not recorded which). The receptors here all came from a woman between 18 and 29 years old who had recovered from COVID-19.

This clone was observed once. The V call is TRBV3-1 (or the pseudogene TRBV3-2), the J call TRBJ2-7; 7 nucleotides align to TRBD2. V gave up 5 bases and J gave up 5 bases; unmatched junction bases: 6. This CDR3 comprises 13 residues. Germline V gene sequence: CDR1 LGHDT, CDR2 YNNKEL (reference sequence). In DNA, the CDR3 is TGTGCCAGCAGCGGCGGGGGTGGGCACGAGCAGTACTTC. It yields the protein CASSGGGGHEQYF.

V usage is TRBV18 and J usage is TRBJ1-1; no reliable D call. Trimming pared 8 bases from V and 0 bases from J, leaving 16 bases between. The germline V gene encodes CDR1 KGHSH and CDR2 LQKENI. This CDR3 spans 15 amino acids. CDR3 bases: TGTGCCAGCCAATCTCCAGCAGGCCTGAACACTGAAGCTTTCTTT. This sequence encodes CASQSPAGLNTEAFF.

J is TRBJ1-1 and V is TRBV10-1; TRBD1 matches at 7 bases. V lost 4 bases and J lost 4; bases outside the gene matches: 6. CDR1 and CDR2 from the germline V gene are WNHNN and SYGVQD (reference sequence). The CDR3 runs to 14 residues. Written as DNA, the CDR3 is TGCGCCAGCAGTGCTCGCCCAGGGGGCACTGAAGCTTTCTTT. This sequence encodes CASSARPGGTEAFF.

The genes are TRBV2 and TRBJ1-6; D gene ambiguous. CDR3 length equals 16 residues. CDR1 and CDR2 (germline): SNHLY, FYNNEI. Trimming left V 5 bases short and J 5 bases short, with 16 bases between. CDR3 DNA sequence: TGTGCCAGCAGTACGCCCGGTTCCACTCATAATTCACCCCTCCACTTT. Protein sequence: CASSTPGSTHNSPLHF.

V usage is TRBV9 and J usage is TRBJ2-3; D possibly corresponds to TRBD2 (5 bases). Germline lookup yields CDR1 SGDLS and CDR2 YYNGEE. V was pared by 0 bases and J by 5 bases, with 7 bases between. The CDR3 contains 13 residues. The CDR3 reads CASSVDEGDTQYF. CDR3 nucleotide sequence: TGTGCCAGCAGCGTAGATGAGGGAGATACGCAGTATTTT.

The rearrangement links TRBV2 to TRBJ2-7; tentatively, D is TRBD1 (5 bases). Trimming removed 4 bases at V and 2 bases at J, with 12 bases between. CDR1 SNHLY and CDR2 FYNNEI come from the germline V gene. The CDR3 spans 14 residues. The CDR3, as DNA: TGTGCCAGCAGTGTAAAGGGGTTAACCTACGAGCAGTACTTC. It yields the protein CASSVKGLTYEQYF.

Here the CDR3 reads CASSQGGDYTEAFF. In DNA form, the CDR3 reads TGTGCCAGCAGCCAAGGAGGGGACTACACTGAAGCTTTCTTT. This chain uses TRBV4-2 with TRBJ1-1, with D perhaps matching TRBD1 (5 bases). CDR3 length: 14 residues. Germline values: CDR1 LGHNA, CDR2 YNFKEQ. V was clipped by 1 base and J by 3 bases, with 9 bases between them.

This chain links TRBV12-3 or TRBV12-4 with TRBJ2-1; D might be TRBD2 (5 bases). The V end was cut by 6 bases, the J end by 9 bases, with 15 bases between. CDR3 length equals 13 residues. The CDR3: CASSPRWAGEQFF. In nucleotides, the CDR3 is TGTGCCAGCAGCCCCCGGTGGGCGGGTGAGCAGTTCTTC.

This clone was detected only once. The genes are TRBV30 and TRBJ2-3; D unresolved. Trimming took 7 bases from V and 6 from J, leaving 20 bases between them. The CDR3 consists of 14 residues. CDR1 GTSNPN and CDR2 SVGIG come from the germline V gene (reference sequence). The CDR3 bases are TGTGCCTACTACCGGTCCCCCTCTGGGGATACGCAGTATTTT. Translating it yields CAYYRSPSGDTQYF.

The CDR3 DNA reads TGCGCCAGCAGCACACCGCAGGACACTGAAGCTTTCTTT. This encodes CASSTPQDTEAFF. The chain combines TRBV5-1 with TRBJ1-1, with D uncertain. The CDR3 has 13 amino acids. Per the germline V gene, CDR1 is SGHRS and CDR2 is YFSETQ. V lost 4 bases and J lost 3, with 10 bases in between. The variable domain in full, completed from reference TRBV5-1 and TRBJ1-1, reads KAGVTQTPRYLIKTRGQQVTLSCSPISGHRSVSWYQQTPGQGLQFLFEYFSETQRNKGNFPGRFSGRQFSNSRSEMNVSTLELGDSALYLCASSTPQDTEAFFGQGTRLTVV.

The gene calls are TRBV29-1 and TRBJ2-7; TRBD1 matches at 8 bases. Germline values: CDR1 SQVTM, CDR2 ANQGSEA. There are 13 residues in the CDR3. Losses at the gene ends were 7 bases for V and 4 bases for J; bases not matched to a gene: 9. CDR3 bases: TGCAGCGCTAAACAGGGGGACCTTTACGAGCAGTACTTC. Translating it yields CSAKQGDLYEQYF.

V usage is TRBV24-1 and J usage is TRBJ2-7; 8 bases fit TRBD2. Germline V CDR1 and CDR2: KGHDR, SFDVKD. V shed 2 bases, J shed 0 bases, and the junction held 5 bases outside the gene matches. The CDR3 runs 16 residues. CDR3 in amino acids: CATSDSAGGDSYEQYF. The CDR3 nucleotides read TGTGCCACCAGTGATTCCGCGGGGGGAGACTCCTACGAGCAGTACTTC.

The DNA of the CDR3 is TGTGCCAGCAGCCTCGGCTCTATGGCCGGGGGGAAACTGTTTTTT. Its protein product is CASSLGSMAGGKLFF. The genes are TRBV7-6 and TRBJ1-4; D is possibly TRBD1 (5 bases). This CDR3 region has 15 residues. The V end lost 5 bases, the J end lost 11 bases, and 21 bases lay between the germline ends. Germline CDR1 is SGHVS and CDR2 is FNYEAQ.

The CDR3 region has the DNA TGTGCCAGTACAGGGACGCGGAATCAGCCCCAGCATTTT. As protein: CASTGTRNQPQHF. The gene calls are TRBV2 and TRBJ1-5; TRBD1 is a possible D gene (6 bases). From germline, CDR1 is SNHLY and CDR2 FYNNEI. Between the trimmed V and J ends, which lost 9 bases and 4 bases, there was a span of 13 bases. The CDR3 contains 13 residues. The entire variable domain, with the rest obtained from reference TRBV2 and TRBJ1-5, is as follows: EPEVTQTPSHQVTQMGQEVILRCVPISNHLYFYWYRQILGQKVEFLVSFYNNEISEKSEIFDDQFSVERPDGSNFTLKIRSTKLEDSAMYFCASTGTRNQPQHFGDGTRLSIL.

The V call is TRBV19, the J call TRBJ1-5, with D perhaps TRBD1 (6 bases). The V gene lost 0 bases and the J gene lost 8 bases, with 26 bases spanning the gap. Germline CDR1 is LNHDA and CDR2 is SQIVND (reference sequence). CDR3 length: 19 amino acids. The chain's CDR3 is CASSIEGDPFDRQNKPQHF. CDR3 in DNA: TGTGCCAGTAGTATAGAAGGGGACCCCTTTGACAGGCAAAATAAGCCCCAGCATTTT.

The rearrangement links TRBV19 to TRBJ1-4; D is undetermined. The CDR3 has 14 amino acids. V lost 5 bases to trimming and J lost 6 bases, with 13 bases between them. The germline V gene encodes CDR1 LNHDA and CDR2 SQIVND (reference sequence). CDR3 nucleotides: TGTGCCAGTAGTTTCCCGGGTGGTGATGAAAAACTGTTTTTT. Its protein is CASSFPGGDEKLFF.

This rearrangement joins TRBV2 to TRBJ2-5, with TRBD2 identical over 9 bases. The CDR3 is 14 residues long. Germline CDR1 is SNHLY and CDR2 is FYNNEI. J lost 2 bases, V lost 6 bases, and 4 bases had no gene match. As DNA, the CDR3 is TGTGCCAGCAGCCCGGGACTAGCTCAAGAGACCCAGTACTTC. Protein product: CASSPGLAQETQYF.

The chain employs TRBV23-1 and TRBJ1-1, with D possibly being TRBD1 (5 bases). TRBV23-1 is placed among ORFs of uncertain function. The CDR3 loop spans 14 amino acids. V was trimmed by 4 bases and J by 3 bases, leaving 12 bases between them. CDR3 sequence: CASSRWGTYTEAFF. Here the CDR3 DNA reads TGCGCCAGCAGTCGTTGGGGGACTTACACTGAAGCTTTCTTT.

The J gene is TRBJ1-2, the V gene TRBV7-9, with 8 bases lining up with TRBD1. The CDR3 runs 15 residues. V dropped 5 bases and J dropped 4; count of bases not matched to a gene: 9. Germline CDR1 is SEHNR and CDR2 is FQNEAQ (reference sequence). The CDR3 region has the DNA TGTGCCAGCAGCCTAGTCCTGACAGGGGTCTATGGCTACACCTTC. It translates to CASSLVLTGVYGYTF. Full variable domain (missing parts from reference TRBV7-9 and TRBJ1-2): DTGVSQNPRHKITKRGQNVTFRCDPISEHNRLYWYRQTLGQGPEFLTYFQNEAQLEKSRLLSDRFSAERPKGSFSTLEIQRTEQGDSAMYLCASSLVLTGVYGYTFGSGTRLTVV.

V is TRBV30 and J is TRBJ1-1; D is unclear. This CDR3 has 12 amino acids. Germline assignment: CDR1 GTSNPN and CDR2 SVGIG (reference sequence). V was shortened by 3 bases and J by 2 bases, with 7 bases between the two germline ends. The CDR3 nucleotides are TGTGCCTGGAGCAGAACAAACACTGAAGCTTTCTTT. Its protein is CAWSRTNTEAFF.

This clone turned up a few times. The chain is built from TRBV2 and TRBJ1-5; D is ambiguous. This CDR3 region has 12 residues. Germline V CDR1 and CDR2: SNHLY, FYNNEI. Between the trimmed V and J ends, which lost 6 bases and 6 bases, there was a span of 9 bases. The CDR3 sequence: CASRGASQPQHF. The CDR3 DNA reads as TGTGCCAGCAGAGGAGCTAGTCAGCCCCAGCATTTT.

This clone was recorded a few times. In DNA form, the CDR3 reads TGTGCCAGCAGCTTGTACAGCAACTCTGGAAACACCATATATTTT. As protein: CASSLYSNSGNTIYF. This rearrangement joins TRBV5-4 to TRBJ1-3; no firm D call. Germline V gives CDR1 SGHNT, CDR2 YYREEE (reference sequence). The CDR3 totals 15 residues. The germline V and J ends were trimmed by 1 base and 0 bases, with 8 bases remaining between them.

CDR3 coding DNA: TGTGCCAGCAGCTTAGGGCCAGGGAACACTGAAGCTTTCTTT. Translating it yields CASSLGPGNTEAFF. The chain recombines TRBV7-2 with TRBJ1-1; D is undetermined. V lost 1 base and J 1 base, leaving 7 bases between the germline ends. Germline V gene data show CDR1 as SGHTA and CDR2 as FQGNSA. This CDR3 spans 14 amino acids.